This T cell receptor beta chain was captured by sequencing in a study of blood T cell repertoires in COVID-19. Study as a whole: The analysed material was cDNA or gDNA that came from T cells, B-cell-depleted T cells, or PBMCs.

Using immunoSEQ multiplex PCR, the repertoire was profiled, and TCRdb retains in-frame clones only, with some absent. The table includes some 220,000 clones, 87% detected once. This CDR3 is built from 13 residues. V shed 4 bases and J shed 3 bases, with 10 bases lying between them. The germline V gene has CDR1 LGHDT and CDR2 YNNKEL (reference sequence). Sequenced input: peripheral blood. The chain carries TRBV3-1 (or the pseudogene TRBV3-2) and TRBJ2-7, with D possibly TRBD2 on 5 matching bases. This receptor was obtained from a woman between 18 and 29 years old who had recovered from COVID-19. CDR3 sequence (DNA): TGTGCCAGCAGCCCCGCTAGCCTCTACGAGCAGTACTTC. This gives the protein CASSPASLYEQYF.